This T cell receptor (beta chain) was captured in a study of cytomegalovirus exposure and HLA in healthy donors. Notes on the study in general: Sequences of the TCR beta chain were said to predict the HLA-A and HLA-B alleles of most subjects accurately.

As to this clone: Antigen specificity is unknown.

Trimming cost V 10 bases and J 6 bases; bases outside gene matches: 9. The CDR3 is 14 residues long. CDR1 and CDR2 (germline): MDHEN, SYDVKM. Amplification used 60 Vbeta primers and 13 Jbeta primers. Method: immunoSEQ multiplex PCR; TCRdb's copy keeps in-frame clones and lacks some. The sample has some 67,000 clones; about three quarters are singletons. The source of this sequence is a man in his forties in good health and CMV-seronegative. The V call is TRBV28, the J call TRBJ2-7; TRBD2 matches 13 bases. The sample consisted of PBMCs. CDR3 in amino acids: CATGLAGTLSEQYF. CDR3 coding DNA: TGTGCCACGGGACTAGCGGGGACGCTAAGCGAGCAGTACTTC.